This T cell receptor (beta chain) was sequenced in a study of cytomegalovirus exposure and HLA in healthy donors. Turning to the study itself: The Caucasian-associated ancestry cluster contained 81% of the approximately 400 genotyped donors.

PCR primers comprised 60 Vbeta and 13 Jbeta primers. The authors' processing: Roughly 80 million unique TCR beta chains, roughly 11 million of them shared, were counted by a later analysis. Generated by immunoSEQ multiplex PCR, the TCRdb table keeps only in-frame clones and is missing some. That table is the source of V, J and clone size, and D and trimming were worked out from the DNA. The sample has roughly 63,000 clones; less than 75% are singletons. Germline V gene data show CDR1 as SGHTA and CDR2 as FQGNSA. J gave up 1 base and V 3 bases, and 2 bases lay outside the gene matches. There are 14 residues in the CDR3.

This clonotype was obtained from a man aged 50-60 years in good health and CMV-seropositive. The chain carries TRBV7-2 and TRBJ2-5; 7 bases align to TRBD2. Sequencing used PBMCs. The DNA for the CDR3 is TGTGCCAGCAGCTTGGGGAGGGGCCAAGAGACCCAGTACTTC. This translates into CASSLGRGQETQYF.